This TCR beta chain was captured in a study of lymphopenia after photon versus proton radiotherapy. This clone was recorded only once. There are 13 residues in the CDR3. The V end lost 4 bases, the J end lost 0 bases, and 8 bases lay between the germline ends. CDR1 and CDR2 (germline): SGHDT, YYEEEE. The repertoire was sequenced with immunoSEQ multiplex PCR; TCRdb's copy has only in-frame clones and lacks some. The data show fewer than 35,000 clones, with roughly 90% seen just once and approximately 6.8% held by the top ten. This material consisted of peripheral blood, taken from a patient treated with photon-based radiotherapy. The origin of this receptor is a woman aged 45 to 65 with pancreatic cancer. The chain couples TRBV5-6 to TRBJ2-7, with D unclear. CDR3 in amino acids: CASSPSGSYEQYF. The DNA of the CDR3 is TGTGCCAGCAGCCCGAGTGGCTCCTACGAGCAGTACTTC.